The 9 T cell receptor beta chains below were found in one sample sequenced in a study of beta chain features in type 1 diabetes. Every bit of the isolated RNA underwent reverse transcription, so sequencing read expressed TCRB transcripts. Data came from immunoSEQ multiplex PCR; TCRdb stores just in-frame clones and leaves some out. The data hold almost 350,000 clones, with 6.5% to 10% observed a single time. The sample consisted of central memory CD4+ T cells from blood. The source is a young woman in good health.

As to this clone: The identical CDR3 is also encoded by other nucleotide sequences in the sample. V gene TRBV20-1 combines with J gene TRBJ2-3; no reliable D call. Trimming pared 4 bases from V and 1 base from J, leaving 3 bases between. There are 11 residues in the CDR3. The germline V gene encodes CDR1 DFQATT and CDR2 SNEGSKA (reference sequence). CDR3 nucleotide sequence: TGCAGTGCTACCCGCACAGATACGCAGTATTTT. Translating gives CSATRTDTQYF.

This clone was counted a few times. With a far larger clone one base away, a read error is the likely cause. The chain recombines TRBV7-2 with TRBJ2-5; D gene ambiguous. Germline CDR1 SGHTA, CDR2 FQGNSA. The CDR3 runs 12 residues. Trimming took off 5 bases at V and 0 bases at J, with 4 bases between the two ends. CDR3 protein: CASSPYQETQYF. The DNA of the CDR3 is TGTGCCAGCAGCCCGTACCAAGAGACCCAGTACTTC.

Notes on this clone: A junction end diverges from the germline sequence, so it may reflect a read error. In DNA, the CDR3 is TGCGCCAGCAGCCAGGCGACTGGGACTAGCGGTCGCACAGATACGCAGTATTTT. This translates into CASSQATGTSGRTDTQYF. The chain combines TRBV5-5 with TRBJ2-3, with 11 positions matching TRBD2. CDR1 is SGHKS and CDR2 is YYEKEE in the germline V gene (reference sequence). The CDR3 consists of 18 residues.

This clone was counted a few times. J is TRBJ2-1 and V is TRBV5-4, with 12 bases that match TRBD2. Trimming removed 2 bases from V and 8 bases from J; junction bases left unmatched: 8. The length of the CDR3 is 16 residues. Germline lookup yields CDR1 SGHNT and CDR2 YYREEE (reference sequence). This CDR3 is CASSFPSGRDGDEQFF. Written as DNA, the CDR3 is TGTGCCAGCAGCTTTCCTAGCGGGAGGGACGGGGATGAGCAGTTCTTC.

As to this clone: This may arise from a read error, as a much more abundant clone is one base away. Other nucleotide sequences in the sample specify the same CDR3. This chain links TRBV7-9 with TRBJ1-4; 9 bases fit TRBD1. The CDR3 is made up of 14 amino acids. With V trimmed by 5 bases and J by 5 bases, 3 bases remained unmatched. CDR1 and CDR2 (germline): SEHNR, FQNEAQ (reference sequence). The CDR3 bases are TGTGCCAGCAGCCCGGGACAGGGAAATGAAAAACTGTTTTTT. It translates to CASSPGQGNEKLFF.

Of note for this clone: Other DNA sequences in this sample translate to the same CDR3. This CDR3 is CASSLRENTEAFF. The CDR3 region has the DNA TGTGCCAGCAGTTTACGAGAGAACACTGAAGCTTTCTTT. This chain connects TRBV27 to TRBJ1-1; unclear D gene. Trimming removed 2 bases at V and 1 base at J, with 5 bases between. Germline assignment: CDR1 MNHEY and CDR2 SMNVEV (reference sequence). This CDR3 contains 13 residues.

This clone was counted a few times. The CDR3 sequence is CASSLAGVLGTQYF. The CDR3 nucleotides are TGTGCCAGCAGCTTAGCAGGGGTTTTGGGGACCCAGTACTTC. The chain uses TRBV7-2 and TRBJ2-5, with a tentative D call TRBD1 (5 bases). Germline V CDR1 and CDR2: SGHTA, FQGNSA. The V and J ends lost 0 bases and 7 bases respectively, with 12 bases between them. This CDR3 contains 14 residues. The complete variable domain, with remaining parts taken from reference TRBV7-2 and TRBJ2-5, reads GAGVSQSPSNKVTEKGKDVELRCDPISGHTALYWYRQSLGQGLEFLIYFQGNSAPDKSGLPSDRFSAERTGGSVSTLTIQRTQQEDSAVYLCASSLAGVLGTQYFGPGTRLLVL.

CDR3 nucleotides: TGTGCCAGCAGCTCGGGACTAGCTACCGTGGAGCAGTACTTC. This codes for CASSSGLATVEQYF. The chain employs TRBV7-2 and TRBJ2-7; 9 bases align to TRBD2. This CDR3 spans 14 amino acids. Germline trimming cut 4 bases from V and 7 bases from J; bases unmatched to any gene: 8. The germline V gene has CDR1 SGHTA and CDR2 FQGNSA.

The chain has TRBV6-1 and TRBJ2-7, with D possibly TRBD1 on 5 matching bases. With 5 bases removed from V and 6 bases from J, the gap between germline ends came to 17 bases. Germline CDR1 and CDR2: MNHNS and SASEGT. This CDR3 is built from 14 residues. The DNA of the CDR3 is TGTGCCAGCAGTAACTCCAGGGATAGACTCGAGCAGTACTTC. This sequence encodes CASSNSRDRLEQYF.